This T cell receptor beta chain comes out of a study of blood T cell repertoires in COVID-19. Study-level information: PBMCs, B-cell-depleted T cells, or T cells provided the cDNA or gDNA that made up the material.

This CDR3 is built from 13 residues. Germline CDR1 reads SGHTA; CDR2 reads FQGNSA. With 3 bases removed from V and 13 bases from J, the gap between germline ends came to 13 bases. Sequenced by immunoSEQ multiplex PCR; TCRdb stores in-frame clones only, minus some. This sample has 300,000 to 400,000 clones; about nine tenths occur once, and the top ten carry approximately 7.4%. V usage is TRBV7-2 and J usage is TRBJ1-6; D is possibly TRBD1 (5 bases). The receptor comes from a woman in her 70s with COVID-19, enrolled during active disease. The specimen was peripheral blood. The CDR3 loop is CASSFREEGPLHF. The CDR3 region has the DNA TGTGCCAGCAGCTTCAGGGAAGAAGGGCCCCTCCACTTT.